Listed here are 27 T cell receptor beta chains from one sample, sequenced in a study of T cell changes during pregnancy in multiple sclerosis. The assay was immunoSEQ multiplex PCR, and TCRdb's table has in-frame clones only and misses some. The sample yields approximately 99,000 clones, 80% to 95% seen once. Sequenced here: peripheral blood, sampled after pregnancy. The receptors derive from a female donor with multiple sclerosis, enrolled in a pregnancy study.

The rearrangement joins TRBV30 to TRBJ2-5, with 11 bases that match TRBD1. V shed 8 bases and J 5 bases; nucleotides not matched to a gene: 13. The CDR3 is 15 amino acids. Germline-derived CDR1 and CDR2 are GTSNPN and SVGIG (reference sequence). DNA for the CDR3: TGTGCCCGGACGGCCGGACAGGGGGCTCGGGAGACCCAGTACTTC. Its protein is CARTAGQGARETQYF.

V is TRBV15 and J is TRBJ2-3, with a possible D match to TRBD1 (6 bases). V dropped 5 bases and J dropped 3 bases, with 18 bases sitting between them. The CDR3 covers 16 residues. In germline, CDR1 is LNHNV, CDR2 YYDKDF (reference sequence). This CDR3 reads CATSVQQGRGTDTQYF. In nucleotides, the CDR3 is TGTGCCACCAGCGTCCAACAGGGAAGGGGAACAGATACGCAGTATTTT.

This clone was picked up one time. This rearrangement joins TRBV5-5 to TRBJ1-5; 10 positions match TRBD1. This CDR3 is built from 17 residues. V trimming: 2 bases; J trimming: 3 bases; junction bases outside the gene matches: 8. Germline lookup yields CDR1 SGHKS and CDR2 YYEKEE (reference sequence). CDR3 residues: CASSFTGQGLLNQPQHF. The DNA for the CDR3 is TGTGCCAGCAGCTTCACGGGACAGGGGTTACTCAATCAGCCCCAGCATTTT.

This chain joins TRBV4-2 and TRBJ2-3; 9 bases are a match to TRBD2. Trimming at V came to 3 bases and at J to 0 bases, leaving 7 bases not matched to a gene. Germline loops: CDR1 LGHNA, CDR2 YNFKEQ. The CDR3 runs 17 residues. This CDR3 reads CASSQDPTSGSTDTQYF. CDR3 coding DNA: TGTGCCAGCAGCCAGGACCCAACTAGCGGGAGCACAGATACGCAGTATTTT.

V usage is TRBV9 and J usage is TRBJ2-2; 8 bases are shared with TRBD2. Germline V lookup: CDR1 SGDLS, CDR2 YYNGEE. The CDR3 is made up of 16 amino acids. Trimming at V came to 2 bases and at J to 6 bases, leaving 9 bases not matched to a gene. CDR3 coding DNA: TGTGCCAGCAGCGTTTCTCCGGGACTAGTAGCCGGGGAGCTGTTTTTT. Its translation: CASSVSPGLVAGELFF.

The chain joins TRBV2 to TRBJ1-1; D remains ambiguous. V lost 2 bases and J lost 0, with 16 bases in between. Per the germline V gene, CDR1 is SNHLY and CDR2 is FYNNEI. This CDR3 is built from 17 residues. CDR3 region: CASSEWQTSLLNTEAFF. CDR3 DNA: TGTGCCAGCAGTGAATGGCAGACTAGCCTATTGAACACTGAAGCTTTCTTT.

The chain joins TRBV6-5 to TRBJ2-7; a possible D gene is TRBD2 (5 bases). This CDR3 contains 15 residues. The germline V and J ends were trimmed by 5 bases and 0 bases, with 14 bases remaining between them. Germline-derived CDR1 and CDR2 are MNHEY and SVGAGI. The CDR3 DNA is TGTGCCAGCAGTCGCTCGGTAGGGAGCTCCTACGAGCAGTACTTC. Encoded protein: CASSRSVGSSYEQYF.

This clone was recorded only once. The rearrangement joins TRBV5-1 to TRBJ2-1; 8 bases are a match to TRBD1. J gave up 9 bases and V 4 bases, and 9 bases lay outside the gene matches. The V gene's germline CDR1 is SGHRS and CDR2 YFSETQ. The CDR3 spans 14 residues. CDR3 in DNA: TGCGCCAGCAGCCCGCTGCAGGGGGCCGTTGAGCAGTTCTTC. It yields the protein CASSPLQGAVEQFF.

The chain has TRBV7-2 and TRBJ2-1, with 16 bases lining up with TRBD2. The CDR3 extends over 17 amino acids. Per germline, CDR1 SGHTA and CDR2 FQGNSA. After removal of 5 bases from V and 9 bases from J, the junction contained 10 bases not matched to a gene. CDR3 sequence (DNA): TGTGCCAGCAGCCCCGGGACTAGCGGGAGGGCCTCCACTGAGCAGTTCTTC. As protein: CASSPGTSGRASTEQFF. The entire variable domain, with the rest obtained from reference TRBV7-2 and TRBJ2-1, is as follows: GAGVSQSPSNKVTEKGKDVELRCDPISGHTALYWYRQSLGQGLEFLIYFQGNSAPDKSGLPSDRFSAERTGGSVSTLTIQRTQQEDSAVYLCASSPGTSGRASTEQFFGPGTRLTVL.

The CDR3 DNA reads TGTGCCAGCAGCTTAGCTGGGACAGGGGGGACTGAAGCTTTCTTT. This sequence encodes CASSLAGTGGTEAFF. The rearrangement joins TRBV7-9 to TRBJ1-1; 11 bases map to TRBD1. Germline CDR1 reads SEHNR; CDR2 reads FQNEAQ (reference sequence). The CDR3 is made up of 15 amino acids. Trimming removed 0 bases from V and 5 bases from J; junction bases left unmatched: 2.

The V and J genes are TRBV4-1 and TRBJ2-1; a weak D match, TRBD1 (6 bases). CDR3 length: 13 residues. Germline CDR1 and CDR2: MGHRA and YSYEKL. V was shortened by 1 base and J by 6 bases, with 7 bases between the two germline ends. The CDR3 protein is CASSQVGGNEQFF. As DNA, the CDR3 is TGCGCCAGCAGCCAAGTAGGGGGCAATGAGCAGTTCTTC.

The chain carries TRBV9 and TRBJ2-2; D call uncertain. Germline values: CDR1 SGDLS, CDR2 YYNGEE. CDR3 length: 14 amino acids. The V end lost 0 bases, the J end lost 3 bases, and 6 bases lay between the germline ends. The CDR3 DNA is TGTGCCAGCAGCGTAGTGTCTGACACCGGGGAGCTGTTTTTT. Protein: CASSVVSDTGELFF.

The chain has TRBV5-1 and TRBJ2-2, with 14 bases that match TRBD2. The V segment lost 4 bases and the J segment 1 base; nucleotides outside the gene matches: 12. The CDR3 has 20 amino acids. CDR1 is SGHRS and CDR2 is YFSETQ in the germline V gene. CDR3 residues: CASSRKGTSGSFLNTGELFF. The CDR3 DNA is TGCGCCAGCAGCCGAAAAGGGACTAGCGGGAGTTTTCTGAACACCGGGGAGCTGTTTTTT.

This chain connects TRBV29-1 to TRBJ2-2; a weak D match, TRBD1 (6 bases). Per germline, CDR1 SQVTM and CDR2 ANQGSEA. Deletions cut 7 bases from V and 4 bases from J, with 10 bases between. This CDR3 is 12 amino acids long. The CDR3: CSALTGTGELFF. The DNA of the CDR3 is TGCAGCGCCCTGACAGGCACCGGGGAGCTGTTTTTT.

The chain has TRBV9 and TRBJ2-5, with 7 nucleotides matching TRBD2. The CDR3 sequence is 16 residues long. V dropped 4 bases and J dropped 4; count of bases not matched to a gene: 13. CDR1 SGDLS and CDR2 YYNGEE come from the germline V gene. The DNA of the CDR3 is TGTGCCAGCAGCCCGCTGACCGTAGGGGAGGGAGAGACCCAGTACTTC. This sequence encodes CASSPLTVGEGETQYF.

The chain carries TRBV30 and TRBJ2-2; D is perhaps TRBD1 (5 bases). Between the trimmed V and J ends, which lost 1 base and 7 bases, there was a span of 10 bases. The CDR3 consists of 13 residues. Germline V gene data show CDR1 as GTSNPN and CDR2 as SVGIG (reference sequence). The CDR3 spells CAWSGPRGGELFF. The CDR3 nucleotides are TGTGCCTGGAGTGGCCCAAGGGGCGGGGAGCTGTTTTTT.

The genes are TRBV7-6 and TRBJ2-1, with D tentatively TRBD1 (5 bases). CDR1 and CDR2 from the germline V gene are SGHVS and FNYEAQ. CDR3 length: 16 amino acids. Trimming removed 5 bases from V and 7 bases from J, with 21 bases in between. In nucleotides, the CDR3 is TGTGCCAGCAGCCTCCAAGTTGCAGGGATTAGGAATGAGCAGTTCTTC. The encoded protein is CASSLQVAGIRNEQFF.

Details on this clone: The junction does not match germline at one end; this may be a read error. The chain employs TRBV4-2 and TRBJ2-2, with D possibly matching TRBD2 (5 bases). In germline, CDR1 is LGHNA, CDR2 YNFKEQ. This CDR3 has 13 residues. The CDR3 region is CASTQRESGELFF. The CDR3 nucleotides read TGTGCCAGCACCCAAAGGGAGTCCGGGGAGCTGTTTTTT.

This chain uses TRBV11-3 with TRBJ2-1, with D hard to call. V lost 1 base to trimming and J lost 6 bases, with 19 bases between them. The length of the CDR3 is 17 residues. Germline V gene sequence: CDR1 SGHNT, CDR2 YENEEA. CDR3 sequence: CASSLASGKRRGNEQFF. The CDR3 coding sequence is TGTGCCAGCAGCTTAGCCTCGGGTAAAAGGCGTGGCAATGAGCAGTTCTTC.

This chain connects TRBV4-1 to TRBJ2-3; TRBD2 matches 11 bases. The CDR3 length is 15 residues. Trimming removed 2 bases from V and 8 bases from J; junction bases left unmatched: 6. The germline V gene has CDR1 MGHRA and CDR2 YSYEKL. CDR3 amino acids: CASSQLLAGVGTQYF. In DNA form, the CDR3 reads TGCGCCAGCAGCCAATTACTAGCGGGAGTGGGTACGCAGTATTTT.

The rearrangement links TRBV7-9 to TRBJ2-7, with 9 positions matching TRBD2. The CDR3 contains 15 residues. From germline, CDR1 is SEHNR and CDR2 FQNEAQ (reference sequence). With V trimmed by 3 bases and J by 5 bases, 8 bases remained unmatched. Written as DNA, the CDR3 is TGTGCCAGCAGCTTCAACTTAGCGGGAGTGCACGAGCAGTACTTC. Translating gives CASSFNLAGVHEQYF.

The chain joins TRBV5-4 to TRBJ2-3; D possibly corresponds to TRBD2 (5 bases). V dropped 4 bases and J dropped 2 bases, with 14 bases sitting between them. Germline CDR1 SGHNT, CDR2 YYREEE (reference sequence). The CDR3 consists of 15 residues. The CDR3 protein is CASSPPGVSTDTQYF. The CDR3 DNA follows: TGTGCCAGCAGCCCTCCCGGGGTCTCCACAGATACGCAGTATTTT.

The chain combines TRBV11-2 with TRBJ2-5; D gene unclear. The CDR3 totals 16 residues. Trimming stripped 4 bases from V and 1 base from J, with 16 bases between. The V gene's germline CDR1 is SGHAT and CDR2 FQNNGV. This CDR3 reads CASSSLGADPQETQYF. The CDR3 DNA reads TGTGCCAGCAGCTCCCTAGGCGCAGACCCCCAAGAGACCCAGTACTTC.

V gene TRBV5-4 combines with J gene TRBJ2-7, with 11 bases that match TRBD2. J gave up 1 base and V 7 bases, and 10 bases lay outside the gene matches. The germline V gene encodes CDR1 SGHNT and CDR2 YYREEE (reference sequence). This CDR3 comprises 16 residues. In DNA form, the CDR3 reads TGTGCCAGCGGACTAGCGGGTCCAGGCGATTCCTACGAGCAGTACTTC. Protein product: CASGLAGPGDSYEQYF.

V gene TRBV2 combines with J gene TRBJ2-2; D not resolved. The CDR3 sequence is 11 residues long. Germline V gene lookup returns CDR1 SNHLY and CDR2 FYNNEI. Trimming took 6 bases from V and 5 from J, leaving 4 bases between them. This CDR3 is CASRETGELFF. The CDR3 nucleotides read TGTGCCAGCAGGGAGACCGGGGAGCTGTTTTTT.

This chain links TRBV27 with TRBJ2-7; 12 bases fit TRBD1. The CDR3 loop spans 16 amino acids. Germline values: CDR1 MNHEY, CDR2 SMNVEV (reference sequence). The junction had 10 bases not matched to a gene; V was cut back by 5 bases and J by 5 bases. This chain's CDR3 is CASSTSGTGGLDEQYF. The CDR3 DNA reads as TGTGCCAGCAGTACCTCCGGGACAGGGGGCTTGGACGAGCAGTACTTC.

V and J are TRBV18 and TRBJ1-1; 9 bases fit TRBD1. V lost 3 bases to trimming and J lost 11 bases; unmatched junction nucleotides: 7. CDR1 and CDR2 from the germline V gene are KGHSH and LQKENI. The CDR3 is 13 residues long. CDR3 coding DNA: TGTGCCAGCTCACCTACGGGACAGGGTAACGCTTTCTTT. Its protein product is CASSPTGQGNAFF.